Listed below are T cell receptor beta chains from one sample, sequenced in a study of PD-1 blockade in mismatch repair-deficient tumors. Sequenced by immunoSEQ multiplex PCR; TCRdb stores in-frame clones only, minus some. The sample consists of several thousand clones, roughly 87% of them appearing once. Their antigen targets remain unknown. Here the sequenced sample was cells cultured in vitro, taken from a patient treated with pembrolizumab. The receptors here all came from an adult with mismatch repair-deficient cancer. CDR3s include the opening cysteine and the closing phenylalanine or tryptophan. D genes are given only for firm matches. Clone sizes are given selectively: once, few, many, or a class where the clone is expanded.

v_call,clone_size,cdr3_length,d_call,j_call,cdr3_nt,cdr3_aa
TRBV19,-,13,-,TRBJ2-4,TGTGCCAGTCAGGGTTACGGCAAAAACATTCAGTACTTC,CASQGYGKNIQYF
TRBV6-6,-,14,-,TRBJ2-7,TGTGCCAGCAGTCCTTCCGGAGTAGTCTACGAGCAGTACTTC,CASSPSGVVYEQYF
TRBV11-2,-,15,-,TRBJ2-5,TGTGCCAGCAGCTTAGTGCCAGGGCCCCAAGAGACCCAGTACTTC,CASSLVPGPQETQYF
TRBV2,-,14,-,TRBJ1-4,TGTGCCAGCAGTCCAGGGTCAACTAATGAAAAACTGTTTTTT,CASSPGSTNEKLFF
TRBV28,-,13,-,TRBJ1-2,TGTGCCAGCAGTTCTCAGGGTTCTTATGGCTACACCTTC,CASSSQGSYGYTF
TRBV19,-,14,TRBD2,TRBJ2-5,TGTGCCAGTAGTGTAGGGACTAGCGGAGAGACCCAGTACTTC,CASSVGTSGETQYF
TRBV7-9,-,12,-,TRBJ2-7,TGTGCCAGCAGCTTAGAGGTAGTCGAGCAGTACTTC,CASSLEVVEQYF
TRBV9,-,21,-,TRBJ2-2,TGTGCCAGCAGCGTAGGATCGGGAGTATACGTGTCCCGTCTGAACACCGGGGAGCTGTTTTTT,CASSVGSGVYVSRLNTGELFF
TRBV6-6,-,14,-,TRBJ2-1,TGTGCCAGCAGTGTACAGGGCCCCTACAATGAGCAGTTCTTC,CASSVQGPYNEQFF
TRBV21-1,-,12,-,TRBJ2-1,TGTGCCAGCAGCAACCAGCGCAATGAGCAGTTCTTC,CASSNQRNEQFF
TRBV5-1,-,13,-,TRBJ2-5,TGCGCCAGCAGCTCTCAGGACCAAGAGACCCAGTACTTC,CASSSQDQETQYF
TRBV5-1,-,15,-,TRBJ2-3,TGCGCCAGCAGCCTGCAATGGGGGAGCGCAGATACGCAGTATTTT,CASSLQWGSADTQYF
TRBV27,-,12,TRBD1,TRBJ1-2,TGTGCCAGCAGGACAGGGGGGGGTGGCTACACCTTC,CASRTGGGGYTF
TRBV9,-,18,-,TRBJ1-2,TGTGCCAGCAGCCAACCCGTTACCCCCGGAATAACTAACTATGGCTACACCTTC,CASSQPVTPGITNYGYTF
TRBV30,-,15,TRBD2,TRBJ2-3,TGTGCCTGGAGTGTCTTTGCGGGAGGGACAGATACGCAGTATTTT,CAWSVFAGGTDTQYF
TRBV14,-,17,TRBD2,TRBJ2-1,TGTGCCAGCAGCCAAGAGAGGGAGGGGTGGGGGTACAATGAGCAGTTCTTC,CASSQEREGWGYNEQFF
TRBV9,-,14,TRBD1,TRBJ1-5,TGTGCCAGCTCAGGGACAGGGGACAATCAGCCCCAGCATTTT,CASSGTGDNQPQHF
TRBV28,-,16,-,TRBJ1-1,TGTGCCAGCATCCCAGAGGGACGGGGGGGGAACACTGAAGCTTTCTTT,CASIPEGRGGNTEAFF
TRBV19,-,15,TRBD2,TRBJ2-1,TGTGCCAGTAGTAGGGGACTAGGGGAAAGCAATGAGCAGTTCTTC,CASSRGLGESNEQFF
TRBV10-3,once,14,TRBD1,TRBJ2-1,TGTGCCATCAACCGACAGGGGGCAGGCAATGAGCAGTTCTTC,CAINRQGAGNEQFF
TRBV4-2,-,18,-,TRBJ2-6,TGTGCCAGCAGCAAGCCGTTAAGGTTACAAAGTCGGGCCAACGTCCTGACTTTC,CASSKPLRLQSRANVLTF
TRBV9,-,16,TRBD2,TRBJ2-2,TGTGCCAGCAGCAGACGGGGGGATTCGAACACCGGGGAGCTGTTTTTT,CASSRRGDSNTGELFF
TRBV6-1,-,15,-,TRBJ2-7,TGTGCCAGCAGCTCAAGCGCAGGGAGCTCCTACGAGCAGTACTTC,CASSSSAGSSYEQYF
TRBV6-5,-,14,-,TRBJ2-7,TGTGCCAGCCCTCACGGGCCGCCAAGCAGGAAGCAGTACTTC,CASPHGPPSRKQYF
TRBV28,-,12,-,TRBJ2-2,TGTGCCAGCGGGGCGGACACCGGGGAGCTGTTTTTT,CASGADTGELFF
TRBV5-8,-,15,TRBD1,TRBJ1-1,TGTGCCAGCAGACAGATAACAGGGGAATTTACTGAAGCTTTCTTT,CASRQITGEFTEAFF
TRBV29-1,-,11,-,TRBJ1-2,TGCAGCGTTGAGGGGGCTGATGGCTACACCTTC,CSVEGADGYTF
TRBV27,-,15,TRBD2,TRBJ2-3,TGTGCCACCCACCGGGGACTAGCGGGGACAGATACGCAGTATTTT,CATHRGLAGTDTQYF
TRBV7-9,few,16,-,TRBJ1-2,TGTGCCAGCAGCCCACCGTTTGTGGCAGGTTACTATGGCTACACCTTC,CASSPPFVAGYYGYTF
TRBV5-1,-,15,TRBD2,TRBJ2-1,TGCGCCAGCAGTACCGGACTAGCGGGCGGGAATGAGCAGTTCTTC,CASSTGLAGGNEQFF
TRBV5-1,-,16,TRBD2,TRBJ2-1,TGCGCCAGCAGCTTGGTTTCTAGCGGGAGTAACAATGAGCAGTTCTTC,CASSLVSSGSNNEQFF
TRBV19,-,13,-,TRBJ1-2,TGTGCCAGTAGTAGGACTGTTAACTATGGCTACACCTTC,CASSRTVNYGYTF
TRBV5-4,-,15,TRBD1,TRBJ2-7,TGTGCCAGCAGCCCCGGGACAGGGCCTTCCTACGAGCAGTACTTC,CASSPGTGPSYEQYF
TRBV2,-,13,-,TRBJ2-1,TGTGCCAGCACTACGACTAATTACGGCGAGCAGTTCTTC,CASTTTNYGEQFF
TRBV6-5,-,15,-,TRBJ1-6,TGTGCCAGCAGTTACGGTGGGATAGGGGATTCACCCCTCCACTTT,CASSYGGIGDSPLHF
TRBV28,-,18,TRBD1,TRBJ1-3,TGTGCCAGCCAAAAAAGGACAGGGTCGACGAGCTCTGGAAACACCATATATTTT,CASQKRTGSTSSGNTIYF
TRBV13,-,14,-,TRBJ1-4,TGTGCCAGCAGCTTTAAGTCAACTAATGAAAAACTGTTTTTT,CASSFKSTNEKLFF
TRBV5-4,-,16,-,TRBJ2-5,TGTGCCAGCAGCTTGGTTTTCAGGGGGGGAAAAGAGACCCAGTACTTC,CASSLVFRGGKETQYF
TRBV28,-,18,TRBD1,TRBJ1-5,TGTGCCAGCCTCGGGACAGGGAAATCCGGCTCTAGCAATCAGCCCCAGCATTTT,CASLGTGKSGSSNQPQHF
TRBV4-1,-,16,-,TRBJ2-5,TGCGCCAGCAAAGCGATGGCAGGCAGGGCTGAAGAGACCCAGTACTTC,CASKAMAGRAEETQYF